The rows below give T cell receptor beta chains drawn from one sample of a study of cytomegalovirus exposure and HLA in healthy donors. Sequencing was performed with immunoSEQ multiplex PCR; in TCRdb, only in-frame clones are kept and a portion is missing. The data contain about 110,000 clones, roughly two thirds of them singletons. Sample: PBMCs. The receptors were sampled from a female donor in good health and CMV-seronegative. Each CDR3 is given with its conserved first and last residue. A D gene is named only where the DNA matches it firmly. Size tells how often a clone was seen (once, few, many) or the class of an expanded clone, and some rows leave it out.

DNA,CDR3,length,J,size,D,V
TGTGCCAGCAGCTTAGGCCTGTGGACACCGGAGAATTCACCCCTCCACTTT,CASSLGLWTPENSPLHF,17,TRBJ1-6,.,.,TRBV13
TGTGCCAGCAGCGTTGGTCTTCGGGAGGGAGATACGCAGTATTTT,CASSVGLREGDTQYF,15,TRBJ2-3,.,TRBD2,TRBV9
TGTGCCTGGAGGTTGGGCCGCGATACCGGGGAGCTGTTTTTT,CAWRLGRDTGELFF,14,TRBJ2-2,.,.,TRBV30
TGTGCCATCAGTGAGTCCTACCGACAGAAGCAGTACTTC,CAISESYRQKQYF,13,TRBJ2-7,.,.,TRBV10-3
TGTGCCAGCACGACAGCTGAAGCTTTCTTT,CASTTAEAFF,10,TRBJ1-1,.,.,TRBV2
TGTGCCAGCAGCTTAGGGGACAGAGGGCTCACGGCCCAGCATTTT,CASSLGDRGLTAQHF,15,TRBJ1-5,.,TRBD1,TRBV7-6
TGTGCCACCAAGACAGGCGCGAACACCGGGGAGCTGTTTTTT,CATKTGANTGELFF,14,TRBJ2-2,.,.,TRBV15
TGCGCCAGCAGCTTGGAGGCGGCAGATACGCAGTATTTT,CASSLEAADTQYF,13,TRBJ2-3,.,.,TRBV5-1
TGTGCCAGCACCCTGGGACAGGGCGGGGTTGAAGCTTTCTTT,CASTLGQGGVEAFF,14,TRBJ1-1,.,TRBD1,TRBV11-2
TGCAGCGTTGAAGCATTTACGGGGGGAGCTGAAGCTTTCTTT,CSVEAFTGGAEAFF,14,TRBJ1-1,once,.,TRBV29-1
TGTGCCAGCAGTCGATACAGCAATGGCTACACCTTC,CASSRYSNGYTF,12,TRBJ1-2,.,.,TRBV2
TGTGCCAGCAGCCCTCACCTCGGACTAGCGGGAGAAAGAGATACGCAGTATTTT,CASSPHLGLAGERDTQYF,18,TRBJ2-3,.,TRBD2,TRBV27
TGTGCCAGCAGCTTATGGGGGAGGGCCCCAGAGACCCAGTACTTC,CASSLWGRAPETQYF,15,TRBJ2-5,.,TRBD2,TRBV5-4
TGTGCCAGCAGCCCAGAGGACAGGCTACTCGGGGATGAGCAGTTCTTC,CASSPEDRLLGDEQFF,16,TRBJ2-1,.,TRBD1,TRBV14
TGTGCCTGGAGTCCTTTTTCAGGGGCCTTTTTTAACGGGGCCAACGTCCTGACTTTC,CAWSPFSGAFFNGANVLTF,19,TRBJ2-6,few,.,TRBV30
TGCGCCAGCAGCGCACAGGGGGAAGGCTACACCTTC,CASSAQGEGYTF,12,TRBJ1-2,.,TRBD1,TRBV5-1
TGTGCCAGCAGCTTGGGGGGGACTAGCGGGATCCAAGAGACCCAGTACTTC,CASSLGGTSGIQETQYF,17,TRBJ2-5,.,TRBD2,TRBV11-1
TGTGCCAGTACCAATGTCGGGGAAAAAAACATTCAGTACTTC,CASTNVGEKNIQYF,14,TRBJ2-4,few,.,TRBV19
TGTGCCAGCAGCGACAGGGAAGGGGAGACCCAGTACTTC,CASSDREGETQYF,13,TRBJ2-5,.,TRBD1,TRBV27
TGTGCCAGTAGTGCCCTAGCGGGAGCCCAAGATACGCAGTATTTT,CASSALAGAQDTQYF,15,TRBJ2-3,.,TRBD2,TRBV19
TGTGCCAGCAGGGGACAGGGCCTCGCCTACGAGCAGTACTTC,CASRGQGLAYEQYF,14,TRBJ2-7,.,TRBD1,TRBV6-6
TGTGCCAGCAGTGAAGGACAGGTTAGCACAGATACGCAGTATTTT,CASSEGQVSTDTQYF,15,TRBJ2-3,.,.,TRBV2
TGTGCCAGCGTAGGACAGGGGTGGCCCTACACCTTC,CASVGQGWPYTF,12,TRBJ1-2,.,TRBD1,TRBV2
TGCGCCAGCAGCGGAACGACAGGGGGTACCACTGAAGCTTTCTTT,CASSGTTGGTTEAFF,15,TRBJ1-1,once,TRBD1,TRBV5-1